This T cell receptor beta chain was recorded in a study of blood T cell repertoires in COVID-19. Profiled with immunoSEQ multiplex PCR; TCRdb holds only in-frame clones, not every one. The sample shows 300,000 to 450,000 clones, 80% to 90% of them seen only once. Unmatched junction bases numbered 8, after V lost 5 bases and J lost 2 bases. Germline V gene data show CDR1 as PRHDT and CDR2 as FYEKMQ (reference sequence). The CDR3 extends over 15 amino acids. The V call is TRBV13, the J call TRBJ2-5, with 7 positions matching TRBD2. This receptor was taken from a woman between 25 and 40 years old with COVID-19, enrolled during active disease. The specimen was peripheral blood. In nucleotides, the CDR3 is TGTGCCAGCAGCCCCCAGGCTAGCGGACAAGAGACCCAGTACTTC. Residues: CASSPQASGQETQYF.